This TCR beta chain was profiled in a study of T-cell reconstitution after alpha-beta-depleted transplantation in children. Unique molecular identifiers tagged the TCRbeta library. TCRdb reprocessed the PCR reads with MiXCR, giving one entry per CDR3 protein. Of approximately 130,000 distinct CDR3 sequences listed, roughly 9.7% were seen once; the top ten hold 20% to 30%. Only a few counts were recorded for this clonotype. An end of the junction differs from the germline gene, which may be a read error. CDR1 SGHNT and CDR2 YENEEA come from the germline V gene. The CDR3 has 16 amino acids. The chain recombines TRBV11-3 with TRBJ1-1; no firm D call. The receptor's source is a girl less than two years old who had a stem cell transplant for combined immunodeficiency, so the T cells may come from the graft donor. Specimen: PBMCs, mostly from graft donor cells, collected 180 days after TCRalphabeta/CD19-depleted stem cell transplant. The CDR3 DNA sequence: TGTGCCTGCAGCCAGATCGGACGGGGAATGAACACTGAAGCTTTCTTT. It translates to CACSQIGRGMNTEAFF.